Below are 12 T cell receptor beta chains sequenced from a single sample in a study of T cell responses to AZD1222 COVID-19 vaccine. Clones were sequenced by immunoSEQ multiplex PCR, and TCRdb holds only the in-frame ones, with some missing. The sample yields about 130,000 clones, approximately 90% seen once. The material was peripheral blood, obtained on day 0 of AZD1222 vaccination. These receptors all stem from an adult in good health.

This clone was counted once. The rearrangement links TRBV6-5 to TRBJ1-5; 8 bases match TRBD1. The trim removed 6 bases at V and 6 bases at J, leaving 4 bases unmatched. The CDR3 spans 13 residues. CDR1 is MNHEY, CDR2 SVGAGI, per germline. CDR3 bases: TGTGCCAGCAGCAGACAGGGGACTCAGCCCCAGCATTTT. Amino acid sequence: CASSRQGTQPQHF.

This chain uses TRBV7-6 with TRBJ2-3, with D possibly being TRBD2 (6 bases). V was trimmed by 1 base and J by 2 bases, leaving 16 bases between them. In germline, CDR1 is SGHVS, CDR2 FNYEAQ. CDR3 size: 17 residues. The CDR3 spells CASSLVYAGIHTDTQYF. CDR3 DNA: TGTGCCAGCAGCTTAGTATATGCGGGGATTCACACAGATACGCAGTATTTT. Looking up the rest from reference TRBV7-6 and TRBJ2-3 gives the full variable domain: GAGVSQSPRYKVTKRGQDVALRCDPISGHVSLYWYRQALGQGPEFLTYFNYEAQQDKSGLPNDRFSAERPEGSISTLTIQRTEQRDSAMYRCASSLVYAGIHTDTQYFGPGTRLTVL.

This chain uses TRBV29-1 with TRBJ1-2, with D perhaps TRBD1 (6 bases). The germline V gene has CDR1 SQVTM and CDR2 ANQGSEA. V lost 6 bases and J lost 2, with 16 bases in between. The CDR3 is 14 residues long. The CDR3 DNA follows: TGCAGCGTCCCCCGGGACACGAAAAACTATGGCTACACCTTC. Protein product: CSVPRDTKNYGYTF.

V and J are TRBV12-3 or TRBV12-4 and TRBJ2-5, with D perhaps assigned TRBD1 or TRBD2 (5 bases each). The V and J ends lost 5 bases and 4 bases respectively, with 11 bases between them. The CDR3 is 13 amino acids. The CDR3 nucleotides read TGTGCCAGCAGTCGGGGACCCGGAGAGACCCAGTACTTC. It specifies CASSRGPGETQYF.

As for this clone: Other DNA sequences in the same sample also yield this CDR3. The chain is built from TRBV10-3 and TRBJ1-6, with D perhaps matching TRBD1 (5 bases). Deletions cut 0 bases from V and 8 bases from J, with 5 bases between. The CDR3 sequence is 13 residues long. Germline values: CDR1 ENHRY, CDR2 SYGVKD. CDR3 DNA: TGTGCCATCAGTGAGTCCAGGGATTCACCCCTCCACTTT. It yields the protein CAISESRDSPLHF.

The chain has TRBV4-1 and TRBJ2-5, with unresolved D. V lost 2 bases and J lost 2, with 0 bases in between. Germline lookup yields CDR1 MGHRA and CDR2 YSYEKL. The CDR3 runs 11 residues. CDR3 sequence (DNA): TGCGCCAGCAGCCAACAAGAGACCCAGTACTTC. Amino acid sequence: CASSQQETQYF.

CDR3 amino acids: CASSSRTDQPQHF. As DNA, the CDR3 is TGTGCCAGCAGCTCGAGGACCGATCAGCCCCAGCATTTT. J is TRBJ1-5 and V is TRBV11-2; no firm D call. Germline V lookup: CDR1 SGHAT, CDR2 FQNNGV. V lost 4 bases, J lost 5 bases, and 9 bases lay in between. The CDR3 spans 13 residues. Based on the CDR3 plus reference TRBV11-2 and TRBJ1-5, the full variable domain is EAGVAQSPRYKIIEKRQSVAFWCNPISGHATLYWYQQILGQGPKLLIQFQNNGVVDDSQLPKDRFSAERLKGVDSTLKIQPAKLEDSAVYLCASSSRTDQPQHFGDGTRLSIL.

The rearrangement uses TRBV18 and TRBJ1-1; a possible D gene is TRBD1 (5 bases). Trimming shortened V by 2 bases and J by 1 base, and 14 bases separated the two germline ends. This CDR3 spans 16 amino acids. Germline V lookup: CDR1 KGHSH, CDR2 LQKENI. As DNA, the CDR3 is TGTGCCAGCTCACCATCCCGGTTCGGGGGGAACACTGAAGCTTTCTTT. Encoded protein: CASSPSRFGGNTEAFF.

The gene calls are TRBV5-1 and TRBJ2-2, with unresolved D. Germline CDR1 is SGHRS and CDR2 is YFSETQ. V gave up 0 bases and J gave up 6 bases, with 12 bases separating them. CDR3 length: 15 amino acids. In nucleotides, the CDR3 is TGCGCCAGCAGCTTGGTGGCTGTTCGGTCCGGGGAGCTGTTTTTT. It yields the protein CASSLVAVRSGELFF.

This clone was seen once. This chain links TRBV7-2 with TRBJ2-1; 7 bases agree with TRBD1. Germline CDR1 and CDR2: SGHTA and FQGNSA. CDR3 length equals 18 residues. With 5 bases clipped from V and 2 bases from J, the junction kept 15 bases outside the gene matches. In DNA form, the CDR3 reads TGTGCCAGCAGCACTCACGCGAACCGGGACAGCCCCTACAATGAGCAGTTCTTC. Amino acid sequence: CASSTHANRDSPYNEQFF.

CDR3 DNA sequence: TGCGCCAGCAGCCCGGCCGGGACAGCTATCTCCTACGAGCAGTACTTC. Its translation is CASSPAGTAISYEQYF. The chain couples TRBV5-1 to TRBJ2-7, with 7 bases identical to TRBD1. V shed 4 bases and J 0 bases; nucleotides not matched to a gene: 10. The CDR3 totals 16 residues. Germline assignment: CDR1 SGHRS and CDR2 YFSETQ. The variable domain in full, with the rest retrieved from reference TRBV5-1 and TRBJ2-7, is KAGVTQTPRYLIKTRGQQVTLSCSPISGHRSVSWYQQTPGQGLQFLFEYFSETQRNKGNFPGRFSGRQFSNSRSEMNVSTLELGDSALYLCASSPAGTAISYEQYFGPGTRLTVT.

This clone was seen once. The rearrangement joins TRBV5-1 to TRBJ2-3, with D perhaps TRBD1 (7 bases). CDR1 SGHRS and CDR2 YFSETQ come from the germline V gene. The CDR3 runs to 15 residues. V lost 8 bases and J 3 bases, leaving 19 bases between the germline ends. The CDR3 nucleotides read TGCGCCAGTACGGAGGGGGACAGCTTTACAGATACGCAGTATTTT. This encodes CASTEGDSFTDTQYF.